This TCR beta chain was captured by sequencing in a study of Ad26.COV2.S vaccination and SARS-CoV-2 variants. Study context: A COV1001 Ad26.COV2.S trial-arm participant provided the sample. Ad26.COV2.S was injected intramuscularly once or twice, 56 days apart. The study, taken as a whole, reports: Post-vaccination spike-specific CD8+ and CD4+ T cell responses reportedly had substantial breadth.

The sample's treatment: roughly 20 received Ad26.COV2.S at low or high dose, single or two shots; five or six received placebo; per-sample allocation not given. After the first vaccine or placebo injection, samples were drawn on day 63. Based in Boston, the donor was an adult of 18-55 years. In the case of this clone: Its antigen remains unidentified.

CDR1 and CDR2 (germline): LNHDA, SQIVND (reference sequence). There are 16 residues in the CDR3. J was trimmed by 7 bases and V by 5 bases; bases with no gene match: 9. TCRdb's table, derived via immunoSEQ multiplex PCR, lists solely in-frame clones and lacks some. This table has about 680,000 clones, approximately 88% appearing once. The chain joins TRBV19 to TRBJ2-2; 11 positions match TRBD2. Material: peripheral blood, obtained in a trial of Ad26.COV2.S vaccine versus placebo. The TCR comes from a person between 18 and 65 years old who received the Ad26.COV2.S COVID-19 vaccine or a placebo. The CDR3 protein is CASSPYIAGGDGELFF. CDR3 DNA sequence: TGTGCCAGTAGTCCTTATATAGCGGGAGGGGACGGGGAGCTGTTTTTT.